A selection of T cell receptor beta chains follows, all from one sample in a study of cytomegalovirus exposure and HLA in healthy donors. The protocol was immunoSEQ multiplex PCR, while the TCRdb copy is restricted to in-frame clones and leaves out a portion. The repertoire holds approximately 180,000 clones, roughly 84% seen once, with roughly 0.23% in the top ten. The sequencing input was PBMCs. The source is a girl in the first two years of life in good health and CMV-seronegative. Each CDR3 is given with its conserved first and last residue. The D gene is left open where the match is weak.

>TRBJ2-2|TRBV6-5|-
TGTGCCAGCTCATTCGGTAACGGGGAGCTGTTTTTT
CASSFGNGELFF
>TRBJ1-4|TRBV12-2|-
TGTGCAAGTCGCTTAGCGGACAGGAATGAAAAACTGTTTTTT
CASRLADRNEKLFF
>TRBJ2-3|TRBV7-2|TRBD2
TGTGCCAGCAGCGGAAGGACTAGCGCATCAGATACGCAGTATTTT
CASSGRTSASDTQYF
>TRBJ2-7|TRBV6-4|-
TGTGCCAGCTCCAAAATACACTACGAGCAGTACTTC
CASSKIHYEQYF
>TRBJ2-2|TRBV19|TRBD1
TGTGCCAGCAAAAGGACAGGGTCGTTGGACACCGGGGAGCTGTTTTTT
CASKRTGSLDTGELFF
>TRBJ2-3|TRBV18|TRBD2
TGTGCCAGCTCCCAGCTCGGGAGGGAAATCACGCAGTATTTT
CASSQLGREITQYF
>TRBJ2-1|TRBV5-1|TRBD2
TGCGCCAGCAGCCTAGCGGGAGGGGAAACTGAGCAGTTCTTC
CASSLAGGETEQFF
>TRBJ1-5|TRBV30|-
TGTGCCTGGAGTAGGAGGACAGTAATGTTTCAGCTCCAGCATTTT
CAWSRRTVMFQLQHF
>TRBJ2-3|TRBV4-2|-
TGTGCCAGCAGCCAAGAGGCGGGACTTAATACGCAGTATTTT
CASSQEAGLNTQYF
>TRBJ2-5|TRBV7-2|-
TGTGCCAGCAGCCTCTCAGGGGTGGAGGAGACCCAGTACTTC
CASSLSGVEETQYF
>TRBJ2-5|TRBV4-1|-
TGCGCCAGCAGCCAAGACCCCCCAGGGACCCAGTACTTC
CASSQDPPGTQYF
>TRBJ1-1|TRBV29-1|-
TGCAGCGTTGACAGGTGCGAAGCTTTCTTT
CSVDRCEAFF
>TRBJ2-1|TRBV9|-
TGTGCCAGCAGCGTAATTTCAGGGCCGGCGCCTCATGAGCAGTTCTTC
CASSVISGPAPHEQFF
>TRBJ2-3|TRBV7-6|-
TGTGCCAGCACCGCGGACATGGCCCGCACAGATACGCAGTATTTT
CASTADMARTDTQYF